This TCR beta chain was sequenced in a study of Ad26.COV2.S vaccination and SARS-CoV-2 variants. About the study: Into the muscle, Ad26.COV2.S was dosed once or twice, 56 days apart.

The data were produced by immunoSEQ multiplex PCR, yet TCRdb's version contains in-frame clones alone and is incomplete. The sample has roughly 300,000 clones, around nine tenths seen once. CDR3 length equals 16 residues. Germline values: CDR1 SEHNR, CDR2 FQNEAQ (reference sequence). J gave up 0 bases and V 2 bases, and 4 bases lay outside the gene matches. Treatment noted: over 15 received Ad26.COV2.S at low or high dose, single or two shots; 5 received placebo; per-sample allocation not given. Sample collection was performed on day 63 after the first vaccine or placebo injection. Its platform was an Ad26 vector, and its expressed antigen was Wuhan-strain SARS-CoV-2 spike.

This TCR derives from a person between 18 and 60 years old who received the Ad26.COV2.S COVID-19 vaccine or a placebo. Sequencing was performed on peripheral blood, taken in a trial of Ad26.COV2.S vaccine versus placebo. This chain links TRBV7-9 with TRBJ2-5; TRBD2 aligns across 9 bases. The CDR3 nucleotides read TGTGCCAGCAGCTTAATCGGCGGGGGGGACCAAGAGACCCAGTACTTC. Its protein is CASSLIGGGDQETQYF. Combining the CDR3 with reference TRBV7-9 and TRBJ2-5 gives the whole variable domain DTGVSQNPRHKITKRGQNVTFRCDPISEHNRLYWYRQTLGQGPEFLTYFQNEAQLEKSRLLSDRFSAERPKGSFSTLEIQRTEQGDSAMYLCASSLIGGGDQETQYFGPGTRLLVL.